A single sample is the source of the 4 T cell receptor beta chains below, sequenced in a study of cytomegalovirus exposure and HLA in healthy donors. Vbeta (60) and Jbeta (13) primers were used in the PCR. TCRdb's table, derived via immunoSEQ multiplex PCR, lists solely in-frame clones and lacks some. The specimen's table records around 100,000 clones. Sequencing was carried out using PBMCs. The receptors come from a man aged 50 to 59 in good health and CMV-seronegative.

The chain links TRBV9 to TRBJ2-1, with unresolved D. The CDR3 extends over 13 amino acids. Germline V gene sequence: CDR1 SGDLS, CDR2 YYNGEE. Deletions cut 4 bases from V and 9 bases from J, with 14 bases between. CDR3 residues: CASSSYLGSEQFF. The CDR3 DNA sequence: TGTGCCAGCAGCTCCTACTTGGGCAGTGAGCAGTTCTTC.

The chain couples TRBV28 to TRBJ1-5, with D possibly being TRBD1 (6 bases). Germline values: CDR1 MDHEN, CDR2 SYDVKM. The CDR3 spans 12 residues. The V and J ends lost 10 bases and 4 bases respectively, with 11 bases between them. This CDR3 reads CAITGWNQPQHF. Here the CDR3 DNA reads TGTGCCATCACAGGGTGGAATCAGCCCCAGCATTTT.

The J gene is TRBJ1-4, the V gene TRBV5-6; D is unclear. V shed 2 bases and J shed 2 bases, with 7 bases lying between them. The CDR3 extends over 14 amino acids. Germline V gene data show CDR1 as SGHDT and CDR2 as YYEEEE. The CDR3 DNA is TGTGCCAGCAGCTTTAAACAGACTAATGAAAAACTGTTTTTT. Amino acid sequence: CASSFKQTNEKLFF.

The chain has TRBV6-5 and TRBJ2-7; possibly TRBD1 for D (5 bases). The V gene's germline CDR1 is MNHEY and CDR2 SVGAGI. CDR3 length: 14 amino acids. Between the trimmed V and J ends, which lost 2 bases and 3 bases, there was a span of 11 bases. DNA of the CDR3: TGTGCCAGCAGTTACCGCGACAGAGGCTACGAGCAGTACTTC. Protein sequence: CASSYRDRGYEQYF.